What follows are 29 T cell receptor beta chains derived from one specimen sequenced in a study of T cell repertoires in cytomegalovirus infection (dated by TCRdb to between 2017 and 2020). The reads were generated on an Illumina HiSeq 1500. TCRdb reran the public reads through fastp at Q25 and MiXCR, keeping productive beta chains. Rows with a matching CDR3 protein are joined into one entry that keeps the most common DNA and genes. The sample yields about 160,000 distinct CDR3 sequences; 17% were counted once. The ten most abundant clones make up around 20% of the sample. Specimen: CD8+ T cells from PBMCs. Source of these receptors: a human donor in good health (CMV status not recorded). Some clones in this sample may be carry-over from other donors' samples.

There are many counts of this clonotype. V and J are TRBV7-8 and TRBJ2-7; maybe TRBD1 (5 bases). This CDR3 comprises 13 residues. Germline CDR1 reads SGHVS; CDR2 reads FQNEAQ. Trimming removed 5 bases at V and 5 bases at J, with 13 bases between. The CDR3 here is CASSLRPGHEQYF. The CDR3 bases are TGTGCCAGCAGCCTTCGGCCAGGGCACGAGCAGTACTTC.

This clonotype is medium-sized (0.01 to 0.1%) by share. The chain employs TRBV7-2 and TRBJ2-1, with 10 bases matching TRBD1. Trimming took 3 bases from V and 4 from J; bases not matched to a gene: 0. Germline V gene sequence: CDR1 SGHTA, CDR2 FQGNSA. CDR3 length: 14 amino acids. In nucleotides, the CDR3 is TGTGCCAGCAGCTTGGGACAGGGGTACAATGAGCAGTTCTTC. Translating it yields CASSLGQGYNEQFF.

The chain employs TRBV24-1 and TRBJ2-5, with 7 bases aligning to TRBD1. Germline V gene data show CDR1 as KGHDR and CDR2 as SFDVKD. The junction had 7 bases not matched to a gene; V was cut back by 2 bases and J by 2 bases. The CDR3 loop spans 16 amino acids. CDR3 loop: CATSDSIGTDQETQYF. The CDR3 DNA reads TGTGCCACCAGTGATTCGATTGGGACAGATCAAGAGACCCAGTACTTC.

This clonotype was seen repeatedly, ten times or more. This chain connects TRBV7-2 to TRBJ2-7; either TRBD1 or TRBD2 may supply D (5 bases each). The CDR3 loop spans 14 amino acids. V was shortened by 4 bases and J by 1 base, with 11 bases between the two germline ends. Germline CDR1 is SGHTA and CDR2 is FQGNSA. This chain's CDR3 is CASSSLRGSYEQYF. The CDR3 nucleotides read TGTGCCAGCAGCTCCCTGAGGGGTTCCTACGAGCAGTACTTC. Full variable domain (missing parts from reference TRBV7-2 and TRBJ2-7): GAGVSQSPSNKVTEKGKDVELRCDPISGHTALYWYRQSLGQGLEFLIYFQGNSAPDKSGLPSDRFSAERTGGSVSTLTIQRTQQEDSAVYLCASSSLRGSYEQYFGPGTRLTVT.

This clonotype was observed a handful of times. In DNA form, the CDR3 reads TGTGCCACCAGTAGTTCGGGCAGGGAGCAGTTCTTC. Translation: CATSSSGREQFF. The chain links TRBV15 to TRBJ2-1; no clear D gene. V lost 6 bases to trimming and J lost 10 bases, with 13 bases between them. The CDR3 totals 12 residues. Germline V lookup: CDR1 LNHNV, CDR2 YYDKDF (reference sequence).

This clonotype was counted at least ten times. The J gene is TRBJ2-7, the V gene TRBV11-2; 8 bases are shared with TRBD1. Germline values: CDR1 SGHAT, CDR2 FQNNGV. This CDR3 has 15 residues. Losses at the gene ends were 5 bases for V and 2 bases for J; bases not matched to a gene: 8. The DNA of the CDR3 is TGTGCCAGCAGCCCCCCCGGGACAGGACCCTACGAGCAGTACTTC. This encodes CASSPPGTGPYEQYF.

The chain employs TRBV7-9 and TRBJ2-1, with 11 bases identical to TRBD2. V was clipped by 3 bases and J by 15 bases; unmatched bases: 16. This CDR3 comprises 16 residues. Per germline, CDR1 SEHNR and CDR2 FQNEAQ (reference sequence). The CDR3 bases are TGTGCCAGCAGCTTGTCCCGGGCTAGCGGGGGGCCAATCCCGTTCTTC. It is translated as CASSLSRASGGPIPFF.

The V and J genes are TRBV6-2 or TRBV6-3 and TRBJ2-2; D not resolved. The length of the CDR3 is 15 residues. Germline-derived CDR1 and CDR2 are MNHEY and SVGEGT. The ends were cut back, 2 bases at V and 5 bases at J, with 12 bases in the middle. The CDR3, as DNA: TGTGCCAGCAGTTACGAGGTAGTCTGGACCGGGGAGCTGTTTTTT. Translating it yields CASSYEVVWTGELFF.

V usage is TRBV29-1 and J usage is TRBJ2-7; D could derive from TRBD1 or TRBD2 (5 bases each). The CDR3 has 13 residues. With 3 bases removed from V and 2 bases from J, the gap between germline ends came to 11 bases. CDR1 SQVTM and CDR2 ANQGSEA come from the germline V gene. CDR3 DNA sequence: TGCAGCGTTGAGGGGGATCGGCCCTACGAGCAGTACTTC. It codes for CSVEGDRPYEQYF.

In this sample, this clonotype turned up many times. CDR3 protein: CASSTLKGGLDGELFF. CDR3 nucleotide sequence: TGTGCCAGTAGTACCCTAAAAGGGGGGCTCGACGGGGAGCTGTTTTTT. The chain combines TRBV19 with TRBJ2-2, with D perhaps assigned TRBD1 or TRBD2 (6 bases each). The CDR3 spans 16 residues. Germline assignment: CDR1 LNHDA and CDR2 SQIVND (reference sequence). V lost 4 bases and J lost 7, with 19 bases in between. Drawing the rest from reference TRBV19 and TRBJ2-2, the complete variable domain is DGGITQSPKYLFRKEGQNVTLSCEQNLNHDAMYWYRQDPGQGLRLIYYSQIVNDFQKGDIAEGYSVSREKKESFPLTVTSAQKNPTAFYLCASSTLKGGLDGELFFGEGSRLTVL.

CDR3 DNA: TGTGCCAGCAGCCAAAGACAGACTTTCGAAAAACTGTTTTTT. This gives the protein CASSQRQTFEKLFF. This chain connects TRBV13 to TRBJ1-4, with D possibly being TRBD1 (5 bases). Trimming removed 5 bases from V and 8 bases from J, with 15 bases in between. The length of the CDR3 is 14 residues. In germline, CDR1 is PRHDT, CDR2 FYEKMQ (reference sequence).

In this sample, this clonotype turned up many times. The J gene is TRBJ2-1, the V gene TRBV7-2; 11 bases match TRBD2. Germline CDR1 SGHTA, CDR2 FQGNSA. V lost 5 bases, J lost 8 bases, and 8 bases stayed unmatched. The CDR3 totals 15 residues. CDR3 amino acids: CASSSSGGEVDEQFF. The CDR3 nucleotides are TGTGCCAGCAGCAGTAGCGGGGGGGAAGTTGATGAGCAGTTCTTC.

This clonotype has a handful of counts. This chain joins TRBV9 and TRBJ1-1; D uncertain. This CDR3 region has 15 residues. Trimming shortened V by 1 base and J by 1 base, and 11 bases separated the two germline ends. Per the germline V gene, CDR1 is SGDLS and CDR2 is YYNGEE. CDR3 in DNA: TGTGCCAGCAGCGTATTTGAGGGCCCGAACACTGAAGCTTTCTTT. Residues: CASSVFEGPNTEAFF.

In its sample, this clonotype was seen a few times. The chain has TRBV28 and TRBJ2-7; D is unclear. This CDR3 contains 14 residues. CDR1 is MDHEN, CDR2 SYDVKM, per germline. Trimming took 3 bases from V and 3 from J, leaving 12 bases between them. CDR3 sequence (DNA): TGTGCCAGCAGTTTGACGAGAGTCGACTACGAGCAGTACTTC. This translates into CASSLTRVDYEQYF.

J is TRBJ1-4 and V is TRBV6-6; a weak D match, TRBD1 (5 bases). Germline CDR1 is MNHNY and CDR2 is SVGAGI (reference sequence). CDR3 length: 14 residues. Trimming removed 6 bases from V and 8 bases from J, with 16 bases in between. CDR3 sequence (DNA): TGTGCCAGCAGCTATCACTCCGGGGGGGAAAAACTGTTTTTT. This codes for CASSYHSGGEKLFF.

This clonotype was seen ten or more times. The chain uses TRBV28 and TRBJ2-7; D not certain. Germline CDR1 reads MDHEN; CDR2 reads SYDVKM. The CDR3 spans 13 residues. Trimming pared 6 bases from V and 3 bases from J, leaving 12 bases between. The CDR3 region is CASSLVVGYEQYF. The DNA for the CDR3 is TGTGCCAGCAGCTTAGTTGTGGGCTACGAGCAGTACTTC.

The table lists this clonotype with a few counts. The chain has TRBV6-6 and TRBJ2-4; 8 positions match TRBD1. Germline-derived CDR1 and CDR2 are MNHNY and SVGAGI (reference sequence). The CDR3 spans 15 residues. The V and J ends lost 2 bases and 4 bases, in that order; junction bases with no gene match: 4. The DNA of the CDR3 is TGTGCCAGCAGTTACGTTCGGGACAGGAAAAACATTCAGTACTTC. The encoded protein is CASSYVRDRKNIQYF.

This chain links TRBV7-3 with TRBJ2-1; D possibly corresponds to TRBD1 (5 bases). In germline, CDR1 is SGHTA, CDR2 FQGTGA. The CDR3 length is 13 residues. Trimming shortened V by 5 bases and J by 12 bases, and 17 bases separated the two germline ends. The CDR3 coding sequence is TGTGCCAGCAGCCCCCACGGGCGGCAGGGGCAGTTCTTC. Its translation is CASSPHGRQGQFF. The whole variable domain, remainder taken from reference TRBV7-3 and TRBJ2-1, is GAGVSQTPSNKVTEKGKYVELRCDPISGHTALYWYRQSLGQGPEFLIYFQGTGAADDSGLPNDRFFAVRPEGSVSTLKIQRTERGDSAVYLCASSPHGRQGQFFGPGTRLTVL.

This clonotype showed up just a few times. The J gene is TRBJ2-7, the V gene TRBV7-6, with TRBD1 identical over 7 bases. The germline gives CDR1 SGHVS, CDR2 FNYEAQ. This CDR3 has 15 residues. V shed 1 base and J 6 bases; nucleotides not matched to a gene: 9. This CDR3 is CASSLGYGTVSEQYF. Here the CDR3 DNA reads TGTGCCAGCAGCTTAGGGTACGGGACAGTCAGCGAGCAGTACTTC.

Only a few counts were recorded for this clonotype. The CDR3 DNA is TGTGCCAGCAGCTTCCCGGACAGGGCGGAACAACTGTTTTTT. It codes for CASSFPDRAEQLFF. The V call is TRBV7-9, the J call TRBJ1-4, with 8 nucleotides matching TRBD1. The CDR3 is made up of 14 amino acids. The V segment lost 3 bases and the J segment 12 bases; nucleotides outside the gene matches: 9. Germline loops: CDR1 SEHNR, CDR2 FQNEAQ (reference sequence).

This clonotype was recorded a few times. The chain links TRBV27 to TRBJ2-3, with TRBD1 matching 9 bases. Germline-derived CDR1 and CDR2 are MNHEY and SMNVEV (reference sequence). The CDR3 has 15 residues. Unmatched junction bases numbered 9, after V lost 8 bases and J lost 3 bases. The CDR3 coding sequence is TGTGCCAGCTATCCGACAGGGGGGACGACAGATACGCAGTATTTT. Its translation is CASYPTGGTTDTQYF.

This clonotype was recorded many times. The chain joins TRBV7-2 to TRBJ2-7; D is unclear. This CDR3 has 13 residues. Trimming shortened V by 9 bases and J by 4 bases, and 16 bases separated the two germline ends. In germline, CDR1 is SGHTA, CDR2 FQGNSA. CDR3 sequence (DNA): TGTGCCAGTAGTCCCGGAGTCGGGTACGAGCAGTACTTC. Translated: CASSPGVGYEQYF.

The chain links TRBV7-9 to TRBJ2-3; TRBD1 is a possible D gene (6 bases). The CDR3 sequence is 13 residues long. The germline V and J ends were trimmed by 10 bases and 0 bases, with 11 bases remaining between them. CDR1 is SEHNR and CDR2 is FQNEAQ in the germline V gene (reference sequence). CDR3 nucleotides: TGTGCCACCAGGGGCGGGAGCACAGATACGCAGTATTTT. Protein: CATRGGSTDTQYF. The full variable domain, rest sourced from reference TRBV7-9 and TRBJ2-3, is DTGVSQNPRHKITKRGQNVTFRCDPISEHNRLYWYRQTLGQGPEFLTYFQNEAQLEKSRLLSDRFSAERPKGSFSTLEIQRTEQGDSAMYLCATRGGSTDTQYFGPGTRLTVL.

This clonotype was recorded a few times. A much larger clone lies a single base off, so this may be a read error. The chain couples TRBV7-9 to TRBJ2-7; 12 bases align to TRBD1. The V gene's germline CDR1 is SEHNR and CDR2 FQNEAQ (reference sequence). The CDR3 consists of 14 residues. The CDR3 spells CASSRDRGPYEHYF. The DNA of the CDR3 is TGTGCCAGCAGCCGGGACAGGGGGCCCTACGAGCATTACTTC.

This clonotype was observed a handful of times. The chain is built from TRBV19 and TRBJ2-2; D gene unclear. This CDR3 has 12 amino acids. Between the trimmed V and J ends, which lost 9 bases and 8 bases, there was a span of 13 bases. Germline lookup yields CDR1 LNHDA and CDR2 SQIVND (reference sequence). The CDR3 region has the DNA TGTGCCAGCACTAATGGGGTAGGGGAGCTGTTTTTT. It encodes CASTNGVGELFF.

This chain uses TRBV5-1 with TRBJ2-5, with 8 bases lining up with TRBD1. J gave up 5 bases and V 1 base, and 10 bases lay outside the gene matches. Germline CDR1 and CDR2: SGHRS and YFSETQ. The length of the CDR3 is 16 residues. CDR3 amino acids: CASSLLYRGEKETQYF. CDR3 DNA: TGCGCCAGCAGCTTGCTGTACAGGGGGGAAAAGGAGACCCAGTACTTC.

V and J are TRBV10-1 and TRBJ1-1; tentatively, D is TRBD1 (5 bases). Germline loops: CDR1 WNHNN, CDR2 SYGVQD (reference sequence). This CDR3 has 13 residues. V was cut by 3 bases and J by 1 base, with 6 bases left in between. DNA for the CDR3: TGCGCCAGCAGTGATGGGGCGAACACTGAAGCTTTCTTT. Encoded protein: CASSDGANTEAFF.

This clonotype has a handful of counts. The rearrangement links TRBV7-9 to TRBJ2-5; perhaps TRBD1 as D (6 bases). The CDR3 covers 15 residues. V lost 4 bases and J lost 8, with 20 bases in between. Germline CDR1 is SEHNR and CDR2 is FQNEAQ (reference sequence). This CDR3 is CASSSPGGQWGTQYF. The CDR3 coding sequence is TGTGCCAGCAGCTCCCCTGGTGGACAGTGGGGAACCCAGTACTTC.

The sample holds a few counts of this clonotype. The rearrangement links TRBV7-9 to TRBJ1-1; D ambiguous. Per germline, CDR1 SEHNR and CDR2 FQNEAQ (reference sequence). CDR3 size: 15 residues. Deletions cut 5 bases from V and 1 base from J, with 14 bases between. CDR3 nucleotides: TGTGCCAGCAGCCGCCCGGGGATGGGGAACACTGAAGCTTTCTTT. Its protein is CASSRPGMGNTEAFF.